The rows below give T cell receptor beta chains drawn from one sample of a study of cytotoxic CD8 clonotypes in ibrutinib-treated CLL. TCRdb's copy holds only in-frame clones and misses some; the assay was immunoSEQ multiplex PCR. This table has nearly 300,000 clones, around 69% appearing once. The source was PBMCs, collected at disease progression, from a patient treated with ibrutinib. Receptors were obtained from a human donor with chronic lymphocytic leukemia. Both conserved end residues are part of each CDR3.

V gene: TRBV5-1; CDR3 protein: CASSPAQGLSYEQYF
V gene: TRBV7-7; CDR3 protein: CASSLVGNRDEQFF
V gene: TRBV19; CDR3 protein: CASMGQGSYGYTF
V gene: TRBV4-1; CDR3 protein: CASSQPTSGGLEQYF
V gene: TRBV6-5; CDR3 protein: CASSYSWANREPTQYF
V gene: TRBV19; CDR3 protein: CASSPGTAYEQYF
V gene: TRBV9; CDR3 protein: CASSVGAHSNQPQHF
V gene: TRBV20-1; CDR3 protein: CSAQGGYEQYF
V gene: TRBV5-1; CDR3 protein: CASSQLAGSSYEQYF
V gene: TRBV18; CDR3 protein: CASSPGGNIYNEQFF
V gene: TRBV27; CDR3 protein: CASSSLFGTGDSGYTF
V gene: TRBV29-1; CDR3 protein: CSVNPPRGRTEAFF
V gene: TRBV7-2; CDR3 protein: CASSLAPAGGVLGPTNEKLFF
V gene: TRBV27; CDR3 protein: CASSLTTRRYTGRGENIQYF
V gene: TRBV7-6; CDR3 protein: CASSSGGQNTEAFF
V gene: TRBV5-6; CDR3 protein: CASSSVGIGSQFF
V gene: TRBV7-9; CDR3 protein: CASSLGTVSNEQYF
V gene: TRBV2; CDR3 protein: CASQGNTIYF
V gene: TRBV19; CDR3 protein: CASSTLAGASYEQYF
V gene: TRBV25-1; CDR3 protein: CASSEGGLGYGYTF
V gene: TRBV19; CDR3 protein: CASSNRDFTDTQYF
V gene: TRBV11-2; CDR3 protein: CASSSGTGGGETQYF
V gene: TRBV9; CDR3 protein: CASSVAAF
V gene: TRBV7-6; CDR3 protein: CASSPRLIGGVGADTQYF
V gene: TRBV7-2; CDR3 protein: CASSFQGPHEQYF
V gene: TRBV12-5; CDR3 protein: CASGLDGTPSTDTQYF
V gene: TRBV7-6; CDR3 protein: CASSLVGGAPTYEQYF
V gene: TRBV7-9; CDR3 protein: CASSPSFF
V gene: TRBV14; CDR3 protein: CASSRATDRWWGYTF
V gene: TRBV28; CDR3 protein: CASRDKGQPQHF
V gene: TRBV19; CDR3 protein: CASSSRDRGYNSPLHF
V gene: TRBV5-1; CDR3 protein: CASSLGGLQGAPSYEQYF
V gene: TRBV5-8; CDR3 protein: CASSLEWESGEQYF
V gene: TRBV12-5; CDR3 protein: CASGFLFTGEDRGRSTEAFF
V gene: TRBV5-1; CDR3 protein: CASSLDGRVNTEAFF
V gene: TRBV23-1; CDR3 protein: CASSHPDRVNTQYF
V gene: TRBV28; CDR3 protein: CASSLFGGRNQPQHF
V gene: TRBV20-1; CDR3 protein: CSAREKNTIYF
V gene: TRBV7-8; CDR3 protein: CASSLDRSYEQYF
V gene: TRBV29-1; CDR3 protein: CSVVWADTQYF
V gene: TRBV5-1; CDR3 protein: CASSLVGAASYNEQFF
V gene: TRBV7-2; CDR3 protein: CASSLSYTQETQYF
V gene: TRBV27; CDR3 protein: CASSSTGPLGVYEQYF
V gene: TRBV7-9; CDR3 protein: CASSLVIYEQYF